This TCR beta chain is drawn from a study of T cell responses to AZD1222 COVID-19 vaccine. About this clone: The junction departs from the called germline gene at one end, perhaps through a read error.

Profiled with immunoSEQ multiplex PCR; TCRdb holds only in-frame clones, not every one. The sample includes approximately 150,000 clones, roughly 94% of them seen just once. The CDR3 loop spans 14 amino acids. Germline assignment: CDR1 SGHTA and CDR2 FQGNSA. The rearrangement links TRBV7-2 to TRBJ2-5; weak D call: TRBD2 (6 bases). This TCR derives from an adult in good health. The sequences come from peripheral blood, collected on day 0 of AZD1222 vaccination. For the CDR3, the DNA is TGTGCCAGCAGCTTCGGCGGGACCCAAGGGACCCAGTACTTC. This codes for CASSFGGTQGTQYF. The whole variable domain, remainder taken from reference TRBV7-2 and TRBJ2-5, is GAGVSQSPSNKVTEKGKDVELRCDPISGHTALYWYRQSLGQGLEFLIYFQGNSAPDKSGLPSDRFSAERTGGSVSTLTIQRTQQEDSAVYLCASSFGGTQGTQYFGPGTRLLVL.